The 26 T cell receptor beta chains below come from one sample, sequenced in a study of blood T cell repertoires in COVID-19 (TCRdb year 2020). Libraries were prepared through the immunoSEQ multiplex PCR assay. Imported from immuneACCESS, the table was reduced by TCRdb to in-frame sequences with V and J called. These copies leave out some clones; in studies compared against another copy, an unresolved V gene accounts for under half, and the cause of the remainder is not known. This sample has more than 200,000 clones in its table, and 88% of those were observed once. The biggest ten clones account for around 2.9% of the sample. The sequenced material came from peripheral blood. The receptor source for this set is a woman aged 60 to 75 with acute or convalescent COVID-19.

This sequence joins TRBV28 and TRBJ1-2; no firm D call. The CDR3 has 12 amino acids. In germline, CDR1 is MDHEN, CDR2 SYDVKM. V was shortened by 3 bases and J by 4 bases, with 6 bases between the two germline ends. The CDR3 coding sequence is TGTGCCAGCAGTTTCAGGATCTATGGCTACACCTTC. Translation gives CASSFRIYGYTF.

V usage is TRBV12-5 and J usage is TRBJ1-1; 8 positions match TRBD1. The CDR3 spans 17 residues. Germline lookup yields CDR1 LGHNT and CDR2 FRNRAP. V lost 2 bases to trimming and J lost 1 base; unmatched junction nucleotides: 9. The CDR3 region has the DNA TGTGCTAGTGGTTTGTCTAGGGGCGGGACAGGGAACACTGAAGCTTTCTTT. It encodes CASGLSRGGTGNTEAFF.

This clone was seen more than once but under ten times. The V call is TRBV19, the J call TRBJ1-5; 9 bases are a match to TRBD1. The CDR3 loop spans 15 amino acids. The ends lost 5 bases at V and 4 bases at J; junction bases unmatched: 6. Germline V gene data show CDR1 as LNHDA and CDR2 as SQIVND (reference sequence). CDR3 coding DNA: TGTGCCAGTAGTGGGGACAGGGTCAGGAATCAGCCCCAGCATTTT. As protein: CASSGDRVRNQPQHF.

The chain joins TRBV6-5 to TRBJ2-7; 11 bases line up with TRBD2. The trim removed 6 bases at V and 4 bases at J, leaving 8 bases unmatched. The CDR3 runs to 15 residues. Germline V CDR1 and CDR2: MNHEY, SVGAGI. The DNA of the CDR3 is TGTGCCAGCAGGATACTAGCGGGAGTCTTTTACGAGCAGTACTTC. Translation: CASRILAGVFYEQYF.

Only a few counts were recorded for this clone. V and J are TRBV27 and TRBJ2-1; D is perhaps TRBD1 (6 bases). Per the germline V gene, CDR1 is MNHEY and CDR2 is SMNVEV (reference sequence). This CDR3 has 16 amino acids. Trimming left V 6 bases short and J 0 bases short, with 15 bases between. The CDR3 here is CASSPGQTRSYNEQFF. The CDR3 DNA is TGTGCCAGCAGCCCCGGACAGACTCGCTCCTACAATGAGCAGTTCTTC.

A few counts support this clone. The rearrangement links TRBV3-1 (or the pseudogene TRBV3-2) to TRBJ1-1; perhaps TRBD1 as D (6 bases). The V gene lost 4 bases and the J gene lost 0 bases, with 12 bases spanning the gap. The CDR3 runs 15 residues. Germline assignment: CDR1 LGHDT and CDR2 YNNKEL (reference sequence). The DNA for the CDR3 is TGTGCCAGCAGCCTTCCGACAGGCATGAACACTGAAGCTTTCTTT. Its translation: CASSLPTGMNTEAFF.

The chain couples TRBV21-1 to TRBJ2-1; the table gives TRBD2 as D, unverified against the DNA. TRBV21-1 counts as a pseudogene. The CDR3 sequence is 16 residues long. The CDR3 is CASSKSKRPSGDEQFF. Here the CDR3 DNA reads TGTGCCAGCAGCAAAAGTAAGCGGCCAAGCGGTGATGAGCAGTTCTTC.

The chain uses TRBV5-1 and TRBJ2-7, with 14 bases lining up with TRBD2. Trimming at V came to 4 bases and at J to 3 bases, leaving 9 bases not matched to a gene. Germline assignment: CDR1 SGHRS and CDR2 YFSETQ. The CDR3 is made up of 17 amino acids. The CDR3: CASSPGRLAGGLYEQYF. In DNA, the CDR3 is TGCGCCAGCAGCCCCGGACGACTAGCGGGGGGGCTCTACGAGCAGTACTTC.

The rearrangement links TRBV10-3 to TRBJ2-4, with a possible D match to TRBD2 (6 bases). Germline CDR1 ENHRY, CDR2 SYGVKD. The CDR3 runs 12 residues. The germline V and J ends were trimmed by 4 bases and 11 bases, with 12 bases remaining between them. CDR3 residues: CAISGSGVLQYF. The CDR3 DNA follows: TGTGCCATCAGTGGTAGCGGAGTACTTCAGTACTTC.

Only one count was recorded for this clone. This chain connects TRBV19 to TRBJ1-4, with TRBD1 as a possible D gene (5 bases). The V gene's germline CDR1 is LNHDA and CDR2 SQIVND (reference sequence). V shed 4 bases and J shed 7 bases, with 22 bases lying between them. The length of the CDR3 is 17 residues. The CDR3 DNA reads TGTGCCAGTAGTACCCTCATCGGGCGGGGGAGAGGTGAAAAACTGTTTTTT. It specifies CASSTLIGRGRGEKLFF.

The chain recombines TRBV5-4 with TRBJ2-5; 7 bases are a match to TRBD2. The CDR3 is 14 residues long. Germline-derived CDR1 and CDR2 are SGHNT and YYREEE (reference sequence). J gave up 5 bases and V 3 bases, and 7 bases lay outside the gene matches. The CDR3 DNA sequence: TGTGCCAGCAGCTCCCCCGGGGAGGGCGAGACCCAGTACTTC. Translated, it gives CASSSPGEGETQYF. Combining the CDR3 with reference TRBV5-4 and TRBJ2-5 gives the whole variable domain ETGVTQSPTHLIKTRGQQVTLRCSSQSGHNTVSWYQQALGQGPQFIFQYYREEENGRGNFPPRFSGLQFPNYSSELNVNALELDDSALYLCASSSPGEGETQYFGPGTRLLVL.

The genes are TRBV7-9 and TRBJ2-3; 7 positions match TRBD1. V was pared by 5 bases and J by 6 bases, with 14 bases of the junction left unmatched. Germline CDR1 is SEHNR and CDR2 is FQNEAQ (reference sequence). This CDR3 is 16 amino acids long. DNA of the CDR3: TGTGCCAGCAGCCCACCCCTAAGGGGGCTGTCGGATACGCAGTATTTT. It codes for CASSPPLRGLSDTQYF.

This clone was seen a single time. V and J are TRBV6-6 and TRBJ2-5; 7 bases agree with TRBD1. V shed 8 bases and J 5 bases; nucleotides not matched to a gene: 14. The length of the CDR3 is 15 residues. Germline values: CDR1 MNHNY, CDR2 SVGAGI (reference sequence). Here the CDR3 reads CASGLLTGNGETQYF. CDR3 nucleotides: TGTGCCAGCGGGCTACTGACAGGGAACGGGGAGACCCAGTACTTC.

This rearrangement joins TRBV19 to TRBJ1-3; D remains unclear. Germline CDR1 and CDR2: LNHDA and SQIVND (reference sequence). Trimming cost V 8 bases and J 0 bases, with 11 bases left between them. The CDR3 spans 14 residues. The DNA for the CDR3 is TGTGCCAGTTCCCTACAGAGCTCTGGAAACACCATATATTTT. As protein: CASSLQSSGNTIYF.

The V call is TRBV19, the J call TRBJ1-3, with unresolved D. CDR3 size: 14 residues. CDR1 is LNHDA, CDR2 SQIVND, per germline (reference sequence). The V and J ends lost 6 bases and 4 bases respectively, with 13 bases between them. The CDR3 here is CASRIRAGGNTIYF. In nucleotides, the CDR3 is TGTGCCAGTAGGATCCGTGCGGGAGGAAACACCATATATTTT.

The chain joins TRBV10-3 to TRBJ2-1, with 16 bases aligning to TRBD2. Losses at the gene ends were 6 bases for V and 8 bases for J; bases not matched to a gene: 16. CDR1 ENHRY and CDR2 SYGVKD come from the germline V gene. The CDR3 runs 19 residues. CDR3 residues: CAIRLDAGTSGGAIDEQFF. Written as DNA, the CDR3 is TGTGCCATCAGACTGGACGCCGGGACTAGCGGGGGGGCTATAGATGAGCAGTTCTTC.

Only one count was recorded for this clone. The CDR3 nucleotides read TGTGCCAGCAGTGCGGGACTAGCGGGAGCGTCAGATACGCAGTATTTT. Protein: CASSAGLAGASDTQYF. The chain couples TRBV6-1 to TRBJ2-3; 14 bases align to TRBD2. The length of the CDR3 is 16 residues. V trimming: 4 bases; J trimming: 4 bases; junction bases outside the gene matches: 4. CDR1 and CDR2 (germline): MNHNS, SASEGT.

The chain has TRBV18 and TRBJ2-3; tentative D call: TRBD2 (5 bases). This CDR3 contains 13 residues. Trimming cost V 6 bases and J 9 bases, with 16 bases left between them. Germline V lookup: CDR1 KGHSH, CDR2 LQKENI. CDR3 DNA: TGTGCCAGCTCGCCTGGAGAGGGCTCAACGCAGTATTTT. Translation: CASSPGEGSTQYF.

This clone was detected a few times. The rearrangement links TRBV7-8 to TRBJ2-1; 10 bases are shared with TRBD2. CDR1 and CDR2 (germline): SGHVS, FQNEAQ. The V gene end was trimmed by 6 bases and the J gene end by 4 bases; junction bases not matched to a gene: 12. The length of the CDR3 is 17 residues. The CDR3 protein is CASRGQSGLASYNEQFF. CDR3 in DNA: TGTGCCAGCAGGGGGCAGTCGGGACTAGCGAGTTACAATGAGCAGTTCTTC.

The rearrangement links TRBV15 to TRBJ2-1, with D possibly matching TRBD1 (6 bases). Germline values: CDR1 LNHNV, CDR2 YYDKDF (reference sequence). This CDR3 comprises 16 residues. The V end was cut by 0 bases, the J end by 4 bases, with 13 bases between. CDR3 in DNA: TGTGCCACCAGCAGAGATTCAGGGGACCGTTACAATGAGCAGTTCTTC. Protein: CATSRDSGDRYNEQFF.

This clone has only a few counts. The chain has TRBV18 and TRBJ2-5, with 7 bases that match TRBD1. This CDR3 comprises 15 residues. CDR1 KGHSH and CDR2 LQKENI come from the germline V gene. The J segment lost 1 base and the V segment lost 2 bases, leaving 4 bases of the junction unmatched. CDR3 loop: CASSPSQGLQETQYF. In DNA form, the CDR3 reads TGTGCCAGCTCACCATCACAGGGGCTCCAAGAGACCCAGTACTTC.

This chain links TRBV27 with TRBJ1-1, with 7 bases fitting TRBD1. CDR1 is MNHEY and CDR2 is SMNVEV in the germline V gene (reference sequence). The V and J ends lost 5 bases and 9 bases, in that order; junction bases with no gene match: 15. The CDR3 has 15 amino acids. CDR3 loop: CASSPRQGFTLKAFF. The CDR3 DNA reads TGTGCCAGCAGTCCTCGACAGGGTTTTACCCTTAAAGCTTTCTTT.

J is TRBJ1-2 and V is TRBV19, with D perhaps TRBD1 (6 bases). Trimming left V 4 bases short and J 2 bases short, with 17 bases between. Germline loops: CDR1 LNHDA, CDR2 SQIVND (reference sequence). The CDR3 is 16 residues long. CDR3 sequence: CASSRPGGGVNYGYTF. CDR3 bases: TGTGCCAGTAGTAGGCCCGGGGGGGGCGTAAACTATGGCTACACCTTC.

The count of this clone is one. The chain employs TRBV18 and TRBJ1-1, with unresolved D. The CDR3 consists of 13 residues. Germline V lookup: CDR1 KGHSH, CDR2 LQKENI. Between the trimmed V and J ends, which lost 5 bases and 8 bases, there was a span of 15 bases. CDR3 in DNA: TGTGCCAGCTCAGAACTTTGGCTAGGCGAAGCTTTCTTT. This sequence encodes CASSELWLGEAFF. The whole variable domain, remainder taken from reference TRBV18 and TRBJ1-1, is NAGVMQNPRHLVRRRGQEARLRCSPMKGHSHVYWYRQLPEEGLKFMVYLQKENIIDESGMPKERFSAEFPKEGPSILRIQQVVRGDSAAYFCASSELWLGEAFFGQGTRLTVV.

This clone was seen once. The CDR3 reads CASGVYGAEAFF. The CDR3 DNA is TGTGCCAGCGGGGTTTACGGGGCTGAAGCTTTCTTT. The V and J genes are TRBV18 and TRBJ1-1; unclear D gene. This CDR3 has 12 residues. Germline assignment: CDR1 KGHSH and CDR2 LQKENI. V lost 8 bases, J lost 6 bases, and 13 bases lay in between.

This sequence joins TRBV4-1 and TRBJ2-1, with 14 bases matching TRBD2. The CDR3 is made up of 16 amino acids. Trimming at V came to 2 bases and at J to 7 bases, leaving 4 bases not matched to a gene. CDR1 and CDR2 (germline): MGHRA, YSYEKL. The CDR3 region has the DNA TGCGCCAGCAGCCAACTGACTAGCGGGGGGGCAAATGAGCAGTTCTTC. This translates into CASSQLTSGGANEQFF.